Below, 13 T cell receptor beta chains from the same sample are listed, as sequenced in a study of shared clonotypes between healthy human individuals. Clones were sequenced by immunoSEQ multiplex PCR, and TCRdb holds only the in-frame ones, with some missing. The sample has about 580,000 clones; about 98% are singletons. Naive CD8 isolation took CD45RO-negative cells positively selected for CCR7 and excluded terminally differentiated effector memory CD45RA+ cells. Material: naive CD8+ T cells sorted from blood. The receptors were gathered from a man younger than 40 in good health.

In this sample, this clone turned up once. This chain connects TRBV27 to TRBJ2-1; D is possibly TRBD1 (5 bases). V was cut by 6 bases and J by 9 bases, with 9 bases left in between. This CDR3 is 11 amino acids long. The germline V gene encodes CDR1 MNHEY and CDR2 SMNVEV (reference sequence). CDR3 nucleotides: TGTGCCAGCAGCTCCACAGGTGAGCAGTTCTTC. This encodes CASSSTGEQFF.

The chain carries TRBV2 and TRBJ2-7, with 8 bases identical to TRBD1. The germline CDR1 and CDR2 sequences are SNHLY and FYNNEI. The length of the CDR3 is 13 residues. Trimming cost V 6 bases and J 6 bases; bases outside gene matches: 7. CDR3 nucleotide sequence: TGTGCCAGCAGAGGACAGGGAAGCATCGAGCAGTACTTC. Its protein product is CASRGQGSIEQYF.

The V call is TRBV7-9, the J call TRBJ2-6; D is ambiguous. This CDR3 is built from 15 residues. Germline V lookup: CDR1 SEHNR, CDR2 FQNEAQ (reference sequence). Trimming shortened V by 6 bases and J by 0 bases, and 9 bases separated the two germline ends. The CDR3 spells CASSYVGSGANVLTF. The CDR3 region has the DNA TGTGCCAGCAGTTATGTGGGCTCTGGGGCCAACGTCCTGACTTTC.

The chain carries TRBV7-9 and TRBJ1-1; 8 bases align to TRBD1. The CDR3 sequence is 15 residues long. V dropped 6 bases and J dropped 0; count of bases not matched to a gene: 6. Germline loops: CDR1 SEHNR, CDR2 FQNEAQ (reference sequence). CDR3 DNA: TGTGCCAGCAGAACCGGGACAGGATTGAACACTGAAGCTTTCTTT. Translated, it gives CASRTGTGLNTEAFF.

J is TRBJ2-7 and V is TRBV6-8; D gene unclear. The CDR3 contains 13 residues. From germline, CDR1 is MNHGY and CDR2 SAAAGT. The V end was cut by 2 bases, the J end by 5 bases, with 10 bases between. In DNA form, the CDR3 reads TGTGCCAGCAGTTACGAAGAATCGCACGAGCAGTACTTC. Protein product: CASSYEESHEQYF.

The CDR3 DNA is TGTGCCAGCAGTGAAGGGGACAGCTCCTACGAGCAGTACTTC. Protein product: CASSEGDSSYEQYF. V gene TRBV6-1 combines with J gene TRBJ2-7, with 7 bases that match TRBD1. Germline-derived CDR1 and CDR2 are MNHNS and SASEGT. The CDR3 is made up of 14 amino acids. Unmatched junction bases numbered 0, after V lost 1 base and J lost 0 bases.

The chain carries TRBV6-5 and TRBJ1-5; no firm D call. Germline V gene sequence: CDR1 MNHEY, CDR2 SVGAGI. This CDR3 contains 14 residues. V was clipped by 4 bases and J by 2 bases, with 9 bases between them. This CDR3 reads CASSLWAGNQPQHF. CDR3 in DNA: TGTGCCAGCAGTTTGTGGGCGGGCAATCAGCCCCAGCATTTT.

The CDR3 loop is CASSLRVEGIGETQYF. DNA for the CDR3: TGTGCCAGCAGTTTAAGGGTGGAGGGGATTGGGGAGACCCAGTACTTC. V usage is TRBV28 and J usage is TRBJ2-5, with D perhaps matching TRBD2 (6 bases). The germline V and J ends were trimmed by 2 bases and 5 bases, with 18 bases remaining between them. CDR3 length: 16 amino acids. Germline V CDR1 and CDR2: MDHEN, SYDVKM.

The chain combines TRBV9 with TRBJ1-5, with 8 nucleotides matching TRBD1. The CDR3 has 13 residues. V dropped 7 bases and J dropped 6; count of bases not matched to a gene: 6. From germline, CDR1 is SGDLS and CDR2 YYNGEE. Here the CDR3 reads CASSQTGAQPQHF. The CDR3 DNA sequence: TGTGCCAGCTCCCAGACAGGGGCTCAGCCCCAGCATTTT.

V gene TRBV10-2 combines with J gene TRBJ2-1; the D call may be TRBD1 or TRBD2 (5 bases each). Germline V CDR1 and CDR2: WSHSY, SAAADI. The CDR3 totals 13 residues. V was shortened by 7 bases and J by 5 bases, with 12 bases between the two germline ends. The CDR3 sequence is CASNTGPNNEQFF. In nucleotides, the CDR3 is TGCGCCAGCAACACGGGACCTAACAATGAGCAGTTCTTC.

The chain uses TRBV29-1 and TRBJ2-1; 7 nucleotides align to TRBD1. V lost 5 bases and J lost 6; bases outside the gene matches: 4. Per the germline V gene, CDR1 is SQVTM and CDR2 is ANQGSEA. This CDR3 contains 12 residues. The CDR3 DNA reads TGCAGCGTTATGACAGGGCCCAATGAGCAGTTCTTC. Translated, it gives CSVMTGPNEQFF.

This sequence joins TRBV14 and TRBJ2-7; D is undetermined. Looked up from germline, CDR1 is SGHDN and CDR2 is FVKESK. The V and J ends lost 4 bases and 3 bases respectively, with 22 bases between them. The length of the CDR3 is 17 residues. The DNA of the CDR3 is TGTGCCAGCAGCCCCGGGCCCTCCCTCCTAGTTCACTACGAGCAGTACTTC. Its translation is CASSPGPSLLVHYEQYF.

The V and J genes are TRBV7-3 and TRBJ2-1; 7 positions agree with TRBD2. Losses at the gene ends were 0 bases for V and 3 bases for J; bases not matched to a gene: 8. The CDR3 is 17 residues long. The germline gives CDR1 SGHTA, CDR2 FQGTGA. CDR3 region: CASSLTGASGYYNEQFF. Here the CDR3 DNA reads TGTGCCAGCAGCTTAACCGGGGCTAGCGGTTACTACAATGAGCAGTTCTTC.